The source of this T cell receptor beta chain is a study of blood T cell repertoires in COVID-19 (dated by TCRdb to 2018 to 2020). At the level of the whole study: The collaborator samples originated in the United States, Italy and Spain and spanned the acute and convalescent phases of COVID-19. The prospective study material was composed of cDNA or gDNA derived from T cells, B-cell-depleted T cells, or PBMCs. Deeply sampled blood TCRbeta repertoires from subjects exposed to, actively infected with, or recovered from COVID-19 were included in the dataset. The repertoires were released in a freely available public database intended as a resource for research on the immune response to SARS-CoV-2. The samples were drawn from two sources: the first 160 participants of the ongoing ImmuneRACE study, and about 1,300 subjects contributed by 6 global collaborators. Sample metadata almost always included a de-identified subject ID, COVID-19 status, age in years and sex. Where available, HLA class I and class II types were taken from metadata supplied by the sample provider and were not determined by assay-based typing.

The paper's findings and limits, for the study overall: The quantity of clinical and demographic metadata differed by source and by participant and was supplied without curation.

Each collaborating institution followed its own protocols to collect whole blood in K2EDTA tubes. For TCRbeta analysis, collaborator samples were shipped as frozen whole blood, as isolated PBMCs, or as DNA extracted from either sample type. Compared with germline, V lacks 3 bases and J lacks 2 bases; bases without a gene match: 7. The CDR3 goes from the cysteine to the phenylalanine over 17 residues. CDR3 DNA only is kept here, 51 bases in frame from base 1. From the germline V gene, CDR1 is KGHDR and CDR2 is SFDVKD. Turning to this clone: There is no known antigen for this receptor. No much larger clonotype is one base removed from it; base qualities were not supplied.

The immunoSEQ Assay, a bias-controlled multiplex PCR, was used to amplify TCRbeta CDR3 regions from genomic DNA. The study's own analysis went as follows. Nucleated cell counts per sample were estimated from amplification of reference gene primers within the assay. To quantify the absolute abundance of each unique TCRbeta CDR3 rearrangement, sequence reads were collapsed and filtered. For each sample, productive Simpson clonality was calculated as the square root of Simpson's diversity index across productive rearrangements. TCRdb took this table from immuneACCESS and kept in-frame rearrangements with V and J called. Such tables lack part of the clones; where checked against another copy, unresolved V genes explain under half of the gap, and the rest is unexplained. That table furnishes V, J and clone size, whereas the DNA furnished D and trimming. This sample is represented by 180,000 or so clones; 70% to 90% of them were singletons. The ten most abundant clones make up roughly 2.8% of the sample.

The TCR was taken from a woman aged 30 to 39 with active or convalescent COVID-19. Sequencing input: peripheral blood. The receptor chain draws on TRBV24-1 and TRBJ2-2; the junction holds 8 bases that match TRBD1. The CDR3 loop reads CATSDHPGQGNTGELFF. The DNA sequence is given as TGTGCCACCAGTGATCACCCCGGACAGGGTAACACCGGGGAGCTGTTTTTT.